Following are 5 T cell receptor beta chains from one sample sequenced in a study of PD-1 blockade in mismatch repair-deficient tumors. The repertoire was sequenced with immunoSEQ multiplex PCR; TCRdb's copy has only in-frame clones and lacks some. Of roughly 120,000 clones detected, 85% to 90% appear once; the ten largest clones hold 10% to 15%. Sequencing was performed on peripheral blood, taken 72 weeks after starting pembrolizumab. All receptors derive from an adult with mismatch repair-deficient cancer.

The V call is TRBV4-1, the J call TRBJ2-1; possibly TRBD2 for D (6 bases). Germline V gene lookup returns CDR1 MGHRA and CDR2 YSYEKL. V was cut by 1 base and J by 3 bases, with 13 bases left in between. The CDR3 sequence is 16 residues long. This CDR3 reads CASSQVHRELYNEQFF. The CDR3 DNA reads TGCGCCAGCAGCCAAGTTCATCGGGAGCTCTACAATGAGCAGTTCTTC.

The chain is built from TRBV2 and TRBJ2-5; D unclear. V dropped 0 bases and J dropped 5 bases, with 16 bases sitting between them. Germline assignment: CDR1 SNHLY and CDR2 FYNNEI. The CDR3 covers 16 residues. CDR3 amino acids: CASSEARVYGYETQYF. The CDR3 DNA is TGTGCCAGCAGTGAAGCGCGAGTTTATGGGTATGAGACCCAGTACTTC.

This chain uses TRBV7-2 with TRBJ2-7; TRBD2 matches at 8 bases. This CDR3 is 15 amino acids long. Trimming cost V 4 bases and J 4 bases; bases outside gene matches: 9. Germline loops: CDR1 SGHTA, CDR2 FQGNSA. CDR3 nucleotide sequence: TGTGCCAGCAGCTACTCGGGAGGGCCTTTTTACGAGCAGTACTTC. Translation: CASSYSGGPFYEQYF.

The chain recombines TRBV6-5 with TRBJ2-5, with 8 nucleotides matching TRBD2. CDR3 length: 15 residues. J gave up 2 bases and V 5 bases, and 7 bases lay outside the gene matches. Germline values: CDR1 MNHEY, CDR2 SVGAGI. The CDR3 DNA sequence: TGTGCCAGCAGTCCCACTAGCGGAGTTCAAGAGACCCAGTACTTC. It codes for CASSPTSGVQETQYF.

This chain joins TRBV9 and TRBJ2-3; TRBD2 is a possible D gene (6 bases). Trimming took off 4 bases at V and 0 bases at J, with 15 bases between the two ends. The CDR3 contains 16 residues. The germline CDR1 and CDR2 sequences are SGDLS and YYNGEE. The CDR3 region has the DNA TGTGCCAGCAGCTGGACTATTAAAGGTAGCACAGATACGCAGTATTTT. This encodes CASSWTIKGSTDTQYF.